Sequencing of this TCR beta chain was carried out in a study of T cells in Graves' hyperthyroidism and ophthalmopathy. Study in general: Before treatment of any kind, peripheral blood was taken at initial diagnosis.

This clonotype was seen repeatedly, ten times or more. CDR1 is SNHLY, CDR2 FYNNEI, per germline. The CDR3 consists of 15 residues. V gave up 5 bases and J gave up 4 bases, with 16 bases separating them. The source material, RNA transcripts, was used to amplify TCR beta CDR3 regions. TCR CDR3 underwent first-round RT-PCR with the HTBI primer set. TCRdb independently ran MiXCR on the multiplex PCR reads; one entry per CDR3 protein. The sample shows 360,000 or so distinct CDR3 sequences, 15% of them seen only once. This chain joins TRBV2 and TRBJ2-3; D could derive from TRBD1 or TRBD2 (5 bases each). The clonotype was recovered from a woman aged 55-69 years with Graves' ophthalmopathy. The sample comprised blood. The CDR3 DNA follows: TGTGCCAGCAGTCGCCGGACCCTGGGGGCAGATACGCAGTATTTT. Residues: CASSRRTLGADTQYF.